These T cell receptor beta chains were read from a single sample in a study of blood T cell repertoires in COVID-19. Libraries were prepared by immunoSEQ multiplex PCR; TCRdb keeps only in-frame clonotypes and omits some of them. The repertoire holds hundreds of thousands of clones, with about 94% as singletons. The sequenced material came from peripheral blood. The receptors shown here come from a man in his 60s with COVID-19, enrolled during active disease. Each CDR3 is given without its conserved first and last residue. The order of the fields is V gene, J gene, CDR3 protein.

V gene: TRBV5-1
J gene: TRBJ2-2
CDR3 protein: ASSLFGTGGQRELF

V gene: TRBV5-5
J gene: TRBJ1-3
CDR3 protein: ASSRSPPGGGNTIY

V gene: TRBV18
J gene: TRBJ1-4
CDR3 protein: ASSQDDRRNEKLF

V gene: TRBV19
J gene: TRBJ1-2
CDR3 protein: ASTESRSFGYT

V gene: TRBV25-1
J gene: TRBJ1-1
CDR3 protein: ASSEGPDSLNTEAF

V gene: TRBV4-1
J gene: TRBJ2-7
CDR3 protein: ASSQDTVGLAGGTYEQY

V gene: TRBV7-2
J gene: TRBJ1-3
CDR3 protein: ASSLIETGAGNTIY

V gene: TRBV6-1
J gene: TRBJ1-1
CDR3 protein: ASSEGDRGNTEAF

V gene: TRBV2
J gene: TRBJ2-2
CDR3 protein: ASSGQGGFSNTGELF

V gene: TRBV6-1
J gene: TRBJ2-2
CDR3 protein: ASSELRATWGPTGGELF

V gene: TRBV5-6
J gene: TRBJ2-5
CDR3 protein: ASSGLAGFQETQY

V gene: TRBV6-5
J gene: TRBJ1-1
CDR3 protein: ASTLTEYNTEAF

V gene: TRBV6-5
J gene: TRBJ2-7
CDR3 protein: ASSYLGQGAREQY

V gene: TRBV7-3
J gene: TRBJ2-1
CDR3 protein: ASSLRLGTSGLNEQF

V gene: TRBV7-2
J gene: TRBJ2-7
CDR3 protein: ASSLQGYEQY

V gene: TRBV7-2
J gene: TRBJ1-5
CDR3 protein: ASSLVPSGTRYQPQH